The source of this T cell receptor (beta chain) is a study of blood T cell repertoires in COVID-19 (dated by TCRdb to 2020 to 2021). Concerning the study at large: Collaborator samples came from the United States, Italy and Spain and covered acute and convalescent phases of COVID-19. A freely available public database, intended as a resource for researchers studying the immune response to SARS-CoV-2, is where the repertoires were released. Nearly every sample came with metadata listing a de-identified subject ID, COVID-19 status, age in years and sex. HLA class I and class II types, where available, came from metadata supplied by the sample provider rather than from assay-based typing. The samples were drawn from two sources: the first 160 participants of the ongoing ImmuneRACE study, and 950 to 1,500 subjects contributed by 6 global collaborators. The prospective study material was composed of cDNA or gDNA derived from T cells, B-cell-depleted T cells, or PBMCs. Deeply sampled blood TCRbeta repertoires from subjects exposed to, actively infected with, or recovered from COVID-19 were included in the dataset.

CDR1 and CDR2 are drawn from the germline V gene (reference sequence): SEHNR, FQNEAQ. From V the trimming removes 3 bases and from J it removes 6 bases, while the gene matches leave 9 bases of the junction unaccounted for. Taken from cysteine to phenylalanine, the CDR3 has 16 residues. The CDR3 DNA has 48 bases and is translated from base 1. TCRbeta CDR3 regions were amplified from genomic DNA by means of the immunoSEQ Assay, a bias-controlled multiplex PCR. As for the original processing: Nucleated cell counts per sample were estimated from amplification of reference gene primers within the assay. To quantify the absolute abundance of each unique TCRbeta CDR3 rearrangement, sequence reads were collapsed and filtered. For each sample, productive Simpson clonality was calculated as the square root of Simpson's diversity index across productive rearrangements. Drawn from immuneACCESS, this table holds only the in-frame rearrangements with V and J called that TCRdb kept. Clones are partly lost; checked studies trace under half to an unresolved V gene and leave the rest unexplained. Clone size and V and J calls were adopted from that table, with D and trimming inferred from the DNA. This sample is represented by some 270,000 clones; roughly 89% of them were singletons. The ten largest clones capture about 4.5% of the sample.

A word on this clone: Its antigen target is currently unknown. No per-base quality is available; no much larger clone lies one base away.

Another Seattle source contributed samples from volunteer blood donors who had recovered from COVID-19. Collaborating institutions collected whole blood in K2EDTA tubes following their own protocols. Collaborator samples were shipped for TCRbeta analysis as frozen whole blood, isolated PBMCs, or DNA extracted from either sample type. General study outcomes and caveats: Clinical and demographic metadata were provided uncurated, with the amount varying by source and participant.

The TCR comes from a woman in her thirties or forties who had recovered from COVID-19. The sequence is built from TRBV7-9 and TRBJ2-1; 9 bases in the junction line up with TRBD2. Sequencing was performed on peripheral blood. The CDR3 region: CASSFTAGLAFNEQFF. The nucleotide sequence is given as TGTGCCAGCAGCTTCACAGCGGGACTAGCCTTCAATGAGCAGTTCTTC.